This T cell receptor beta chain was recorded in a study of blood T cell repertoires in COVID-19. The assay was immunoSEQ multiplex PCR, and TCRdb's table has in-frame clones only and misses some. The sample lists around 400,000 clones; more than 75% were seen once. This CDR3 contains 13 residues. Germline CDR1 is SGHRS and CDR2 is YFSETQ. The V segment lost 6 bases and the J segment 4 bases; nucleotides outside the gene matches: 4. The source material was peripheral blood. V and J are TRBV5-1 and TRBJ2-5, with 9 bases fitting TRBD2. This TCR derives from a woman aged 60 to 75 with COVID-19, enrolled during active disease. The CDR3 coding sequence is TGCGCCAGCACTAGCGGGGTTCCAGAGACCCAGTACTTC. Its protein is CASTSGVPETQYF.